One T cell receptor (beta chain) is described in this entry. The target antigen is unknown. Some clones are missing from TCRdb's copy, which holds only in-frame ones; the method was immunoSEQ multiplex PCR. The repertoire holds thousands of clones, with 76% as singletons. V lost 6 bases and J lost 5; bases outside the gene matches: 5. Looked up from germline, CDR1 is MNHEY and CDR2 is SMNVEV (reference sequence). The CDR3 loop spans 13 amino acids. The data belong to a study of STAT5B mutations in CD4+ large granular lymphocyte leukemia. Study conclusions and caveats: Compared with healthy controls (2/35), patient top clones favored TRBV06 (8/27). Main leukemic clonotypes were patient-specific, but roughly 25% appeared at low frequency elsewhere.

CD4+ T-LGLL patients came from Padova, Helsinki and Shinshu hematology units. The sample taken for sequencing was PBMCs. This chain connects TRBV27 to TRBJ2-5, with TRBD2 identical over 8 bases. The receptor was isolated from a man aged 65-85 years with CD4+ T-cell large granular lymphocyte leukemia. CDR3 region: CASSGRGGETQYF. CDR3 nucleotide sequence: TGTGCCAGCAGCGGTCGGGGGGGGGAGACCCAGTACTTC.